This entry lists 17 T cell receptor beta chains sequenced from one sample in a study of cytomegalovirus exposure and HLA in healthy donors. Use of 60 Vbeta and 13 Jbeta primers characterized the PCR. The method was immunoSEQ multiplex PCR; TCRdb's version includes in-frame clones alone and lacks a portion of them. This sample has about 60,000 clones; over 75% occur once, and the top ten carry approximately 1.4%. Specimen: PBMCs. The source is a young man in good health and CMV-seronegative.

This clone was recorded only once. The chain has TRBV4-1 and TRBJ1-5, with D perhaps matching TRBD1 (5 bases). The CDR3 has 13 residues. The V and J ends lost 4 bases and 6 bases respectively, with 10 bases between them. CDR1 MGHRA and CDR2 YSYEKL come from the germline V gene. CDR3 amino acids: CASSPSQGQPQHF. In DNA, the CDR3 is TGCGCCAGCAGCCCATCGCAGGGTCAGCCCCAGCATTTT.

This chain uses TRBV7-9 with TRBJ1-1; no firm D call. There are 15 residues in the CDR3. CDR1 is SEHNR and CDR2 is FQNEAQ in the germline V gene (reference sequence). V was trimmed by 5 bases and J by 1 base, leaving 14 bases between them. CDR3 coding DNA: TGTGCCAGCAGCCAAGTGGAGAGGGCGAACACTGAAGCTTTCTTT. Translation: CASSQVERANTEAFF.

The rearrangement joins TRBV10-1 to TRBJ1-6, with D maybe TRBD1 (6 bases). CDR1 is WNHNN and CDR2 is SYGVQD in the germline V gene (reference sequence). CDR3 length: 15 amino acids. The V end was cut by 3 bases, the J end by 6 bases, with 12 bases between. CDR3 amino acids: CASSDSGQSNSPLHF. DNA of the CDR3: TGCGCCAGCAGTGACTCCGGACAGTCTAATTCACCCCTCCACTTT.

The V gene is TRBV29-1, the J gene TRBJ1-1; D is uncertain. Germline-derived CDR1 and CDR2 are SQVTM and ANQGSEA. Trimming stripped 7 bases from V and 3 bases from J, with 12 bases between. The CDR3 has 12 residues. CDR3 bases: TGCAGCGCCCCGGGATCCTACACTGAAGCTTTCTTT. Translation gives CSAPGSYTEAFF.

V usage is TRBV30 and J usage is TRBJ1-1, with D possibly matching TRBD1 (6 bases). CDR3 length equals 16 residues. Trimming removed 2 bases from V and 3 bases from J, with 19 bases in between. Germline V gene lookup returns CDR1 GTSNPN and CDR2 SVGIG (reference sequence). The DNA of the CDR3 is TGTGCCTGGAGTCTGCCCTGGACAGCGAACTACACTGAAGCTTTCTTT. Encoded protein: CAWSLPWTANYTEAFF. The whole variable domain, filled in from reference TRBV30 and TRBJ1-1, reads SQTIHQWPATLVQPVGSPLSLECTVEGTSNPNLYWYRQAAGRGLQLLFYSVGIGQISSEVPQNLSASRPQDRQFILSSKKLLLSDSGFYLCAWSLPWTANYTEAFFGQGTRLTVV.

The chain joins TRBV6-1 to TRBJ1-1; 7 bases are a match to TRBD1. The J segment lost 6 bases and the V segment lost 5 bases, leaving 12 bases of the junction unmatched. The CDR3 is 15 residues long. Germline values: CDR1 MNHNS, CDR2 SASEGT. The CDR3 is CASSITGAGTAEAFF. In DNA form, the CDR3 reads TGTGCCAGCAGTATCACGGGTGCCGGGACAGCTGAAGCTTTCTTT.

DNA for the CDR3: TGCGCCAGCAGTCCGACAGGGGGCTTCTACGAGCAGTACTTC. Amino acids: CASSPTGGFYEQYF. This chain joins TRBV5-1 and TRBJ2-7; 10 bases line up with TRBD1. The CDR3 sequence is 14 residues long. Germline CDR1 is SGHRS and CDR2 is YFSETQ. Unmatched junction bases numbered 5, after V lost 5 bases and J lost 3 bases.

V gene TRBV2 combines with J gene TRBJ1-1, with D uncertain. The germline V gene encodes CDR1 SNHLY and CDR2 FYNNEI. Trimming took 9 bases from V and 0 from J, leaving 11 bases between them. This CDR3 spans 13 amino acids. In DNA, the CDR3 is TGTGCCAGTAAACCCCAGATGAACACTGAAGCTTTCTTT. Its translation is CASKPQMNTEAFF.

This clone is a singleton in its sample. The genes are TRBV9 and TRBJ1-1; maybe TRBD1 (5 bases). CDR1 is SGDLS and CDR2 is YYNGEE in the germline V gene. The CDR3 length is 14 residues. Trimming left V 2 bases short and J 5 bases short, with 13 bases between. In nucleotides, the CDR3 is TGTGCCAGCAGCGTCGGCCAGGGCGAGACTGAAGCTTTCTTT. Amino acids: CASSVGQGETEAFF.

The genes are TRBV6-5 and TRBJ1-6; 7 bases agree with TRBD1. This CDR3 is 14 amino acids long. V was clipped by 5 bases and J by 10 bases; unmatched bases: 8. Germline V gene data show CDR1 as MNHEY and CDR2 as SVGAGI. The CDR3: CASSPTGPRSPLHF. In nucleotides, the CDR3 is TGTGCCAGCAGTCCGACAGGGCCGAGGTCACCCCTCCACTTT.

This sequence joins TRBV11-3 and TRBJ2-1; 9 bases agree with TRBD2. The germline V gene has CDR1 SGHNT and CDR2 YENEEA. This CDR3 is 14 amino acids long. V was pared by 4 bases and J by 4 bases, with 2 bases of the junction left unmatched. CDR3 protein: CASSSSGDYNEQFF. DNA of the CDR3: TGTGCCAGCAGCTCTAGCGGGGATTACAATGAGCAGTTCTTC.

The V call is TRBV5-4, the J call TRBJ2-3, with 7 nucleotides matching TRBD2. V gave up 4 bases and J gave up 1 base; unmatched junction bases: 0. Per the germline V gene, CDR1 is SGHNT and CDR2 is YYREEE (reference sequence). CDR3 length equals 13 residues. The CDR3 region is CASSREGTDTQYF. The CDR3 coding sequence is TGTGCCAGCAGCCGGGAGGGCACAGATACGCAGTATTTT.

This rearrangement joins TRBV30 to TRBJ1-1; TRBD1 aligns across 11 bases. V trimming: 7 bases; J trimming: 5 bases; junction bases outside the gene matches: 9. CDR3 length equals 14 residues. The germline V gene encodes CDR1 GTSNPN and CDR2 SVGIG (reference sequence). This chain's CDR3 is CASRDRGFRTEAFF. Here the CDR3 DNA reads TGTGCCTCGAGGGACAGGGGGTTTCGAACTGAAGCTTTCTTT.

A few counts support this clone. The rearrangement uses TRBV6-5 and TRBJ1-4, with D possibly being TRBD1 (5 bases). Germline assignment: CDR1 MNHEY and CDR2 SVGAGI. The CDR3 consists of 14 residues. The V end lost 0 bases, the J end lost 5 bases, and 7 bases lay between the germline ends. CDR3 DNA: TGTGCCAGCAGTTACTCTCGGGGGAATGAAAAACTGTTTTTT. It yields the protein CASSYSRGNEKLFF.

DNA of the CDR3: TGTGCCAGCAGCTGGGGACAGGGGTATGGCTACACCTTC. As protein: CASSWGQGYGYTF. The V and J genes are TRBV7-2 and TRBJ1-2; 10 bases map to TRBD1. The V gene's germline CDR1 is SGHTA and CDR2 FQGNSA. With 4 bases clipped from V and 5 bases from J, the junction kept 1 base outside the gene matches. The CDR3 covers 13 residues.

The rearrangement uses TRBV4-1 and TRBJ1-1; D gene uncertain. The CDR3 has 15 amino acids. The V gene lost 3 bases and the J gene lost 3 bases, with 14 bases spanning the gap. Germline values: CDR1 MGHRA, CDR2 YSYEKL. As DNA, the CDR3 is TGCGCCAGCAGCCAGACGGGGAGGGATGACACTGAAGCTTTCTTT. Its protein product is CASSQTGRDDTEAFF.

The V gene is TRBV28, the J gene TRBJ1-2; D is undetermined. The V end was cut by 4 bases, the J end by 5 bases, with 14 bases between. CDR1 is MDHEN and CDR2 is SYDVKM in the germline V gene. There are 14 residues in the CDR3. This chain's CDR3 is CASSSDGAPYGYTF. CDR3 sequence (DNA): TGTGCCAGCAGTTCAGACGGAGCGCCGTATGGCTACACCTTC.